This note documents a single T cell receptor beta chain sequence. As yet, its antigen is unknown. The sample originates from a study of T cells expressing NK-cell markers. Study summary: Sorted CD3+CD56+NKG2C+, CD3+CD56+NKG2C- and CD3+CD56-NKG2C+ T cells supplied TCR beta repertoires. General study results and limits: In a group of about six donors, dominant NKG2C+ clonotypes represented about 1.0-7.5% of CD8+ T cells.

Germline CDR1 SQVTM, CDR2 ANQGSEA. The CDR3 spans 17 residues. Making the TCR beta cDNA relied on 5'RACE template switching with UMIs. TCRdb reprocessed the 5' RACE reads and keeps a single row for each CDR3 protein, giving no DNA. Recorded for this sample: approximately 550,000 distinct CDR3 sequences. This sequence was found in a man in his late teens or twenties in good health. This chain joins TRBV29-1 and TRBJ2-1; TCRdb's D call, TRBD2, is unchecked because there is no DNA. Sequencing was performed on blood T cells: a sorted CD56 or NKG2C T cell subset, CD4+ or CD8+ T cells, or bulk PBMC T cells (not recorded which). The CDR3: CSVDLAVGGPVSNEQFF.